This T cell receptor (beta chain) was retrieved from a study of T cell responses to AZD1222 COVID-19 vaccine. The study's findings and limits: AZD1222 recipients seropositive at baseline numbered only six or seven.

Clones were sequenced by immunoSEQ multiplex PCR, and TCRdb holds only the in-frame ones, with some missing. The data show over 100,000 clones, 90% to 95% seen once. Turning to this clone: Its specificity is unknown.

The CDR3 runs to 17 residues. Germline V gene lookup returns CDR1 LGHNA and CDR2 YSLEER. V gave up 4 bases and J gave up 5 bases, with 23 bases separating them. The source was peripheral blood, collected on day 0 of AZD1222 vaccination. V usage is TRBV4-3 and J usage is TRBJ1-1, with D possibly TRBD1 on 6 matching bases. The TCR was taken from an adult in good health. CDR3 sequence reads: CASSPSVADPRGTEAFF. The DNA of the CDR3 is TGCGCCAGCAGCCCCTCGGTGGCAGACCCGAGGGGGACTGAAGCTTTCTTT.